These T cell receptor beta chains were read from a single sample in a study of blood T cell repertoires in COVID-19. Data came from immunoSEQ multiplex PCR; TCRdb stores just in-frame clones and leaves some out. The table includes about 150,000 clones, 84% detected once. Sequencing was carried out using peripheral blood. These receptors were collected from a woman in her forties or fifties with acute or convalescent COVID-19. Each CDR3 is given with its conserved first and last residue.

V gene	CDR3 protein
TRBV5-1	CASSRAGESISYEQYF
TRBV18	CASSTLAAQETQYF
TRBV7-9	CASSLVGRYGYTF
TRBV27	CASSSPTGRRVNEQFF
TRBV21-1	CASSPEGERGQGSYEQYF
TRBV5-4	CASSVGGGQLYEQYF
TRBV2	CASSQETDTQYF
TRBV2	CASSAGLPGANVLTF
TRBV19	CASSVGLAPDTQYF
TRBV2	CASGTGGSPLHF
TRBV10-3	CAISESSRGRETQYF
TRBV24-1	CATSDPNSGTTEAFF
TRBV30	CAWSVAREKLFF
TRBV7-9	CASSLASGRLNEQFF
TRBV6-6	CASSYVSNTEAFF
TRBV5-1	CASRQETHGSEAFF
TRBV10-3	CAISESGEAGRDEKLFF
TRBV7-3	CASSLGAHTDTQYF
TRBV7-9	CASSRNTGGETEAFF
TRBV7-9	CASNTWGPAEQFF
TRBV3-1/TRBV3-2	CASSQGLAGPTGELFF
TRBV4-1	CASSQDGRGGWETQYF
TRBV12-3/TRBV12-4	CASSPLQKKLFF
TRBV3-1/TRBV3-2	CASSRLGSGGAGTDTQYF
TRBV5-1	CASSLAGTQYNSPLHF
TRBV9	CASSVFGDRNEKLFF
TRBV9	CASSARDRGLPSSYEQYF
TRBV4-3	CASSRVPGQGVYGYTF
TRBV7-2	CASSFTGTTNYGYTF
TRBV19	CASSTVNTGELFF
TRBV7-2	CASSLAGTGGYEQYF